This T cell receptor (beta chain) derives from a study of neurological immune-mediated disorders (dated by TCRdb to the late 2010s). A note on the overall study: Peripheral blood TCR-beta repertoires from HTLV-I-associated myelopathy (HAM/TSP) patients, multiple sclerosis patients and healthy controls were compared by UMI-based sequencing. The roughly 100 TCR-beta libraries covered PBMC samples along with longitudinal samples, technical triplicates, and paired sorted CD4+ and CD8+ T-cell subsets. Longitudinal HAM/TSP and healthy donors were sampled at 3 time-points each (about 3-45 month intervals). The cohort comprised roughly 69 subjects: roughly 14 HAM/TSP patients, around 34 multiple sclerosis patients and around 20 healthy controls. Results the study describes overall, beyond this receptor: No identical CDR3 amino acid sequences were shared among expanded clones across subjects, suggesting private TCR-beta repertoires in all groups. The highest TCR clonal expansion was observed in HAM/TSP patients, whereas the lowest was observed in MS patients, even when compared with healthy controls.

As encoded in the germline V gene, CDR1 is SGHTA while CDR2 is FQGNSA. Inclusive of the bounding cysteine and phenylalanine, the CDR3 is 14 residues long. The DNA shown is the 42-base CDR3, in frame from base 1. V lost 3 bases and J lost 2 bases; the stretch between them is 9 bases long. There are many counts of this clonotype. Its binding antigen is unknown. Within one base of it there is no much larger clone, and no base qualities were kept. In light of the paper, this sample's time point label describes: longitudinal time-point 3. Unsorted PBMC libraries were generated from 2 million PBMCs stored in RNAlater at -80 °C until RNA extraction. Peripheral blood was subjected to Ficoll-Hypaque density gradient centrifugation to isolate PBMCs, which were then cryopreserved in liquid nitrogen. cDNA synthesis used template-switch 5'RACE with a primer carrying a 10-nucleotide random unique molecular identifier tagging each TCR transcript. Every sequencing run covered 15-18 subjects and yielded more than 170 million TCR-beta sequences. The RNeasy kit was used for extraction of total RNA. The KAPA Real-time Library Amplification kit was used to amplify TCR-beta VDJ regions with primers targeting the TCR constant region and the 5'RACE anchor. A first PCR added sample indexes and Illumina adaptors, and a second PCR then raised library yield. After Ampure bead purification, the TCR product of roughly 650 bp was size-selected on a 2% E-gel SizeSelection system. Before pooling, library quality was checked on a Bioanalyzer, concentration was measured with Qubit, and libraries were quantified with the Kapa Library Quantification kit. Paired-end 2 x 150 bp sequencing of the libraries was performed on an Illumina HiSeq 2500. To increase sequence diversity, about 23-32% phiX was spiked into each library pool. The original pipeline was this. The quality-filtered reads were processed with the UMI-based MiGEC pipeline, whose error correction step removed more than 80% of the raw TCR sequences. IMGT germline references were used for aligning VDJ genes, and each clonotype was defined as a unique CDR3 amino acid sequence together with its V-J genes. Clonal expansion, Shannon diversity and CDR3 relatedness (CalcPairwiseDistances, ClusterSamples) were evaluated with VDJtools, and phylogenetic trees were built with CLCbio workbench. A clone was classed as expanded if it had 8 or more unique UMIs, a cutoff based on coefficient-of-variation modelling across technical triplicates. Using fastp trimming at Q25 and MiXCR clonotype assembly, TCRdb reanalyzed the public sequencing data and kept in-frame beta chains. Each entry is one CDR3 protein sequence, shown with its most common DNA and genes. The V and J calls come from TCRdb's annotation, not from the publication. In this sample the table shows roughly 100,000 distinct CDR3 sequences, about a tenth of which occur a single time. The top ten hold about 3% of the sample.

This TCR was sampled from a female donor with HTLV-1-associated myelopathy (HAM/TSP). Sequencing used PBMCs. Here the chain combines TRBV7-2 and TRBJ2-3; the D gene cannot be named for sure. The CDR3 protein: CASSLRYLTDTQYF. The sequenced DNA: TGTGCCAGCAGCTTGCGCTACCTCACAGATACGCAGTATTTT.